Below are 17 T cell receptor beta chains sequenced from a single sample in a study of chemoradiotherapy in HPV16-positive cancers. Assay used: immunoSEQ multiplex PCR; TCRdb lists only in-frame clones, some missing. The data hold roughly 20,000 clones, with roughly 89% observed a single time. The sample was blood, taken from a patient who underwent chemoradiotherapy. Receptors originate from a human donor with HPV-associated anogenital cancer.

This chain uses TRBV28 with TRBJ1-1, with D maybe TRBD1 (5 bases). Trimming cost V 6 bases and J 0 bases, with 8 bases left between them. The V gene's germline CDR1 is MDHEN and CDR2 SYDVKM. CDR3 length: 13 residues. CDR3 residues: CASRNRLNTEAFF. The CDR3, as DNA: TGTGCCAGCAGAAACAGGCTGAACACTGAAGCTTTCTTT.

The rearrangement links TRBV7-2 to TRBJ1-2; 8 bases map to TRBD1. V lost 2 bases, J lost 5 bases, and 1 base stayed unmatched. The V gene's germline CDR1 is SGHTA and CDR2 FQGNSA. There are 13 residues in the CDR3. The CDR3 loop reads CASSLQGAYGYTF. CDR3 sequence (DNA): TGTGCCAGCAGCTTACAGGGGGCTTATGGCTACACCTTC.

The genes are TRBV19 and TRBJ1-6, with D perhaps matching TRBD1 (5 bases). Trimming took 6 bases from V and 7 from J, leaving 13 bases between them. The CDR3 is 14 residues long. CDR1 and CDR2 from the germline V gene are LNHDA and SQIVND (reference sequence). In DNA, the CDR3 is TGTGCCAGTAGACGGGCCGAGGGGAATTCACCCCTCCACTTT. It is translated as CASRRAEGNSPLHF. Together with reference TRBV19 and TRBJ1-6, the CDR3 gives the full variable domain: DGGITQSPKYLFRKEGQNVTLSCEQNLNHDAMYWYRQDPGQGLRLIYYSQIVNDFQKGDIAEGYSVSREKKESFPLTVTSAQKNPTAFYLCASRRAEGNSPLHFGNGTRLTVT.

The chain combines TRBV27 with TRBJ2-7, with 9 positions matching TRBD2. Germline CDR1 MNHEY, CDR2 SMNVEV (reference sequence). The CDR3 loop spans 16 amino acids. J gave up 2 bases and V 2 bases, and 7 bases lay outside the gene matches. This CDR3 is CASSLAGGSRAYEQYF. For the CDR3, the DNA is TGTGCCAGCAGTTTAGCGGGAGGGTCTAGGGCCTACGAGCAGTACTTC.

This clone came up a few times. The chain couples TRBV7-9 to TRBJ1-6; a possible D gene is TRBD1 (5 bases). The CDR3 has 14 residues. The germline CDR1 and CDR2 sequences are SEHNR and FQNEAQ (reference sequence). V was shortened by 1 base and J by 9 bases, with 10 bases between the two germline ends. Here the CDR3 DNA reads TGTGCCAGCAGCTTAGAAGCGGGGGTTTCACCCCTCCACTTT. It yields the protein CASSLEAGVSPLHF.

V is TRBV19 and J is TRBJ2-3; D unresolved. Germline V gene data show CDR1 as LNHDA and CDR2 as SQIVND (reference sequence). This CDR3 contains 18 residues. Trimming cost V 1 base and J 1 base, with 18 bases left between them. The CDR3 protein is CASSIGWRTVSRTDTQYF. Here the CDR3 DNA reads TGTGCCAGTAGTATAGGATGGCGGACGGTATCACGCACAGATACGCAGTATTTT.

The chain couples TRBV19 to TRBJ1-5; no reliable D call. CDR1 and CDR2 from the germline V gene are LNHDA and SQIVND (reference sequence). Trimming pared 2 bases from V and 4 bases from J, leaving 12 bases between. The CDR3 has 15 amino acids. In DNA form, the CDR3 reads TGTGCCAGTAGTATAATTTCCACTACGAATCAGCCCCAGCATTTT. Its protein product is CASSIISTTNQPQHF. Variable domain in full (rest from reference TRBV19 and TRBJ1-5): DGGITQSPKYLFRKEGQNVTLSCEQNLNHDAMYWYRQDPGQGLRLIYYSQIVNDFQKGDIAEGYSVSREKKESFPLTVTSAQKNPTAFYLCASSIISTTNQPQHFGDGTRLSIL.

This clone was detected once. The chain employs TRBV5-4 and TRBJ2-3; 7 bases agree with TRBD2. CDR3 size: 16 residues. Germline-derived CDR1 and CDR2 are SGHNT and YYREEE (reference sequence). V shed 0 bases, J shed 6 bases, and the junction held 10 bases outside the gene matches. In nucleotides, the CDR3 is TGTGCCAGCAGCTTGGGGGGAGGGCCCTTAGGGGATACGCAGTATTTT. Translated, it gives CASSLGGGPLGDTQYF.

The rearrangement joins TRBV6-1 to TRBJ2-1; possibly TRBD1 for D (5 bases). CDR3 length equals 15 residues. Trimming cost V 5 bases and J 0 bases, with 11 bases left between them. Germline V gene data show CDR1 as MNHNS and CDR2 as SASEGT. CDR3 nucleotide sequence: TGTGCCAGCAGTCAAGGGGATAGCTCCTACAATGAGCAGTTCTTC. It is translated as CASSQGDSSYNEQFF.

The chain employs TRBV28 and TRBJ1-4; 9 bases fit TRBD1. From germline, CDR1 is MDHEN and CDR2 SYDVKM. The CDR3 sequence is 15 residues long. The J segment lost 4 bases and the V segment lost 2 bases, leaving 2 bases of the junction unmatched. CDR3 DNA sequence: TGTGCCAGCAGTTTAGCGGGACAGGGTAATGAAAAACTGTTTTTT. Protein: CASSLAGQGNEKLFF.

V and J are TRBV19 and TRBJ1-2, with TRBD1 identical over 8 bases. CDR1 is LNHDA and CDR2 is SQIVND in the germline V gene (reference sequence). V lost 6 bases and J lost 2; bases outside the gene matches: 2. This CDR3 comprises 13 residues. CDR3 bases: TGTGCCAGTAGGCGGGACAGGAACTATGGCTACACCTTC. Its translation: CASRRDRNYGYTF.

The chain joins TRBV10-1 to TRBJ2-7; TRBD1 agrees at 8 bases. The CDR3 is 14 residues long. Germline assignment: CDR1 WNHNN and CDR2 SYGVQD (reference sequence). V shed 8 bases, J shed 2 bases, and the junction held 8 bases outside the gene matches. The CDR3, as DNA: TGCGCCAGCTTCTTCGGGACAGGACCCTACGAGCAGTACTTC. The encoded protein is CASFFGTGPYEQYF.

The chain recombines TRBV6-6 with TRBJ2-7; D assignment may be TRBD1 or TRBD2 (6 bases each). The germline V gene has CDR1 MNHNY and CDR2 SVGAGI (reference sequence). This CDR3 has 15 amino acids. Trimming pared 6 bases from V and 3 bases from J, leaving 18 bases between. CDR3 protein: CASSPQGGPIYEQYF. The CDR3 DNA reads as TGTGCCAGCAGCCCACAGGGAGGCCCTATCTACGAGCAGTACTTC.

The genes are TRBV5-4 and TRBJ1-1, with D uncertain. V was clipped by 2 bases and J by 0 bases, with 8 bases between them. Germline lookup yields CDR1 SGHNT and CDR2 YYREEE (reference sequence). This CDR3 comprises 14 residues. The CDR3 loop reads CASSFGGMNTEAFF. The CDR3, as DNA: TGTGCCAGCAGCTTTGGCGGGATGAACACTGAAGCTTTCTTT.

The chain combines TRBV28 with TRBJ2-1; D gene ambiguous. There are 17 residues in the CDR3. V was trimmed by 4 bases and J by 8 bases, leaving 24 bases between them. Germline values: CDR1 MDHEN, CDR2 SYDVKM. The CDR3 DNA follows: TGTGCCAGCAGTTCGAACAGAGTCCGCCCACTAAGCGATGAGCAGTTCTTC. Protein: CASSSNRVRPLSDEQFF.

The chain combines TRBV27 with TRBJ2-7, with 7 nucleotides matching TRBD2. The CDR3 is 13 residues long. V dropped 5 bases and J dropped 6; count of bases not matched to a gene: 7. Germline-derived CDR1 and CDR2 are MNHEY and SMNVEV (reference sequence). CDR3 loop: CASSPTLAGEQYF. CDR3 sequence (DNA): TGTGCCAGCAGTCCAACCTTAGCGGGCGAGCAGTACTTC.

The gene calls are TRBV28 and TRBJ1-5; 7 bases align to TRBD1. With 3 bases clipped from V and 1 base from J, the junction kept 0 bases outside the gene matches. The germline CDR1 and CDR2 sequences are MDHEN and SYDVKM. This CDR3 has 14 amino acids. CDR3 nucleotides: TGTGCCAGCAGTTTGGGACAGAGCAATCAGCCCCAGCATTTT. This codes for CASSLGQSNQPQHF. The variable domain in full, with the rest retrieved from reference TRBV28 and TRBJ1-5, is DVKVTQSSRYLVKRTGEKVFLECVQDMDHENMFWYRQDPGLGLRLIYFSYDVKMKEKGDIPEGYSVSREKKERFSLILESASTNQTSMYLCASSLGQSNQPQHFGDGTRLSIL.